Following are 18 T cell receptor beta chains from one sample sequenced in a study of radiotherapy plus CTLA-4 blockade in lung cancer. Assay used: immunoSEQ multiplex PCR; TCRdb lists only in-frame clones, some missing. This sample has about 83,000 clones, with 60% to 85% found just once. Sequences were derived from peripheral blood, sampled from a patient treated with radiotherapy plus ipilimumab. The receptor set was obtained from a human donor with non-small cell lung cancer who had a partial response to radiotherapy plus ipilimumab. Some clones in this sample may be carry-over from other donors' samples.

The genes are TRBV4-2 and TRBJ1-6; a possible D gene is TRBD1 (5 bases). Trimming took 3 bases from V and 7 from J, leaving 7 bases between them. Germline assignment: CDR1 LGHNA and CDR2 YNFKEQ. The CDR3 is 13 residues long. CDR3 coding DNA: TGTGCCAGCAGCCAGTCAGGGAATTCACCCCTCCACTTT. Its protein is CASSQSGNSPLHF.

The chain has TRBV9 and TRBJ2-3; TRBD2 matches 9 bases. The V and J ends lost 1 base and 1 base, in that order; junction bases with no gene match: 7. Per germline, CDR1 SGDLS and CDR2 YYNGEE. The CDR3 sequence is 17 residues long. The CDR3 spells CASSVSGAGGGTDTQYF. The CDR3 coding sequence is TGTGCCAGCAGCGTATCTGGAGCGGGGGGTGGCACAGATACGCAGTATTTT.

J is TRBJ2-1 and V is TRBV19; tentative D call: TRBD2 (5 bases). V was shortened by 4 bases and J by 0 bases, with 13 bases between the two germline ends. The CDR3 runs 16 residues. Germline CDR1 is LNHDA and CDR2 is SQIVND (reference sequence). DNA of the CDR3: TGTGCCAGTAGTAAAGCGGTAAGGAGCTCCTACAATGAGCAGTTCTTC. This encodes CASSKAVRSSYNEQFF.

This sequence joins TRBV28 and TRBJ2-7, with TRBD1 as a possible D gene (6 bases). V lost 1 base and J lost 1, with 14 bases in between. Germline assignment: CDR1 MDHEN and CDR2 SYDVKM. The CDR3 is 16 amino acids. The CDR3 bases are TGTGCCAGCAGTTTATTAGGGGGTAGTGGGTCCTACGAGCAGTACTTC. This gives the protein CASSLLGGSGSYEQYF. The whole variable domain, filled in from reference TRBV28 and TRBJ2-7, reads DVKVTQSSRYLVKRTGEKVFLECVQDMDHENMFWYRQDPGLGLRLIYFSYDVKMKEKGDIPEGYSVSREKKERFSLILESASTNQTSMYLCASSLLGGSGSYEQYFGPGTRLTVT.

V gene TRBV2 combines with J gene TRBJ2-7, with 11 bases that match TRBD1. The CDR3 has 12 residues. Unmatched junction bases numbered 1, after V lost 6 bases and J lost 6 bases. From germline, CDR1 is SNHLY and CDR2 FYNNEI. CDR3 protein: CASRGTGGEQYF. CDR3 nucleotides: TGTGCCAGCAGGGGGACAGGGGGCGAGCAGTACTTC.

The chain has TRBV19 and TRBJ2-3; the match to TRBD1 covers 8 bases. Germline assignment: CDR1 LNHDA and CDR2 SQIVND (reference sequence). The junction had 6 bases not matched to a gene; V was cut back by 0 bases and J by 7 bases. The CDR3 totals 15 residues. CDR3: CASSIDGTGENTQYF. As DNA, the CDR3 is TGTGCCAGTAGTATAGATGGGACAGGCGAAAATACGCAGTATTTT.

This clone is a singleton in its sample. The chain couples TRBV5-1 to TRBJ2-3, with TRBD2 matching 9 bases. The CDR3 is made up of 14 amino acids. Losses at the gene ends were 9 bases for V and 0 bases for J; bases not matched to a gene: 5. Germline values: CDR1 SGHRS, CDR2 YFSETQ. CDR3 sequence: CATRSGSSTDTQYF. The CDR3 DNA reads as TGCGCCACCCGTAGCGGGAGTAGCACAGATACGCAGTATTTT.

The chain links TRBV25-1 to TRBJ2-7; a possible D gene is TRBD2 (6 bases). The CDR3 is 15 amino acids. V was cut by 6 bases and J by 4 bases, with 19 bases left in between. Per the germline V gene, CDR1 is MGHDK and CDR2 is SYGVNS. The CDR3 DNA follows: TGTGCCAGCAGCGGTCCCGGGACTTACCAATACGAGCAGTACTTC. Amino acids: CASSGPGTYQYEQYF.

The rearrangement joins TRBV10-2 to TRBJ2-1; 13 bases align to TRBD2. The CDR3 sequence is 15 residues long. Germline loops: CDR1 WSHSY, CDR2 SAAADI. The V and J ends lost 4 bases and 9 bases, in that order; junction bases with no gene match: 6. CDR3: CASSGRTSGSAEQFF. CDR3 bases: TGCGCCAGCAGTGGACGGACTAGCGGGAGCGCTGAGCAGTTCTTC.

V is TRBV18 and J is TRBJ1-2; D might be TRBD1 (6 bases). Trimming removed 2 bases from V and 7 bases from J, with 11 bases in between. The CDR3 has 13 residues. Germline V lookup: CDR1 KGHSH, CDR2 LQKENI. The CDR3 here is CASSPGGAGGYTF. The CDR3, as DNA: TGTGCCAGCTCACCAGGGGGGGCCGGTGGCTACACCTTC.

The chain uses TRBV9 and TRBJ2-7; 7 bases agree with TRBD1. The V gene's germline CDR1 is SGDLS and CDR2 YYNGEE. The length of the CDR3 is 14 residues. Trimming cost V 4 bases and J 1 base; bases outside gene matches: 5. The CDR3 loop reads CASSPQGQSYEQYF. In DNA, the CDR3 is TGTGCCAGCAGCCCACAGGGACAGTCCTACGAGCAGTACTTC.

The chain carries TRBV28 and TRBJ2-5, with 9 bases matching TRBD2. The length of the CDR3 is 16 residues. The V segment lost 1 base and the J segment 3 bases; nucleotides outside the gene matches: 6. The germline V gene has CDR1 MDHEN and CDR2 SYDVKM. DNA for the CDR3: TGTGCCAGCAGTTTATTGCAGCGGGGGGCCGAAGAGACCCAGTACTTC. This gives the protein CASSLLQRGAEETQYF.

This clone was detected only a few times. A far larger clone is one base from this, pointing to a likely read error. The J gene is TRBJ2-7, the V gene TRBV30, with 8 bases lining up with TRBD2. This CDR3 has 14 amino acids. CDR1 is GTSNPN and CDR2 is SVGIG in the germline V gene (reference sequence). The CDR3, as DNA: TGTGCCTGGAGAGTAGGAAGCGGGAGAAGTGAGCACTACTTC. It is translated as CAWRVGSGRSEHYF.

The chain uses TRBV5-1 and TRBJ2-7; tentatively, D is TRBD1 (6 bases). CDR1 and CDR2 from the germline V gene are SGHRS and YFSETQ. This CDR3 spans 15 amino acids. Trimming left V 4 bases short and J 3 bases short, with 17 bases between. CDR3 nucleotide sequence: TGCGCCAGCAGCAAACAACCCGGGACAAACTACGAGCAGTACTTC. Translating it yields CASSKQPGTNYEQYF. Together with reference TRBV5-1 and TRBJ2-7, the CDR3 gives the full variable domain: KAGVTQTPRYLIKTRGQQVTLSCSPISGHRSVSWYQQTPGQGLQFLFEYFSETQRNKGNFPGRFSGRQFSNSRSEMNVSTLELGDSALYLCASSKQPGTNYEQYFGPGTRLTVT.

In its sample, this clone was seen a few times. The J gene is TRBJ1-6, the V gene TRBV28, with 8 bases that match TRBD1. The germline CDR1 and CDR2 sequences are MDHEN and SYDVKM. The V and J ends lost 6 bases and 9 bases, in that order; junction bases with no gene match: 7. The CDR3 loop spans 14 amino acids. The CDR3 loop reads CASRDRAVSSPLHF. The CDR3 nucleotides are TGTGCCAGCAGGGACAGGGCAGTTAGTTCACCCCTCCACTTT. The full variable domain, its missing parts supplied by reference TRBV28 and TRBJ1-6, is DVKVTQSSRYLVKRTGEKVFLECVQDMDHENMFWYRQDPGLGLRLIYFSYDVKMKEKGDIPEGYSVSREKKERFSLILESASTNQTSMYLCASRDRAVSSPLHFGNGTRLTVT.

Only one count was recorded for this clone. The DNA for the CDR3 is TGTGCCAGCTCACCAACACAGGGGGGAGGATTCGACACTGAAGCTTTCTTT. It specifies CASSPTQGGGFDTEAFF. The rearrangement uses TRBV18 and TRBJ1-1, with TRBD1 matching over 8 bases. The CDR3 sequence is 17 residues long. Germline V gene lookup returns CDR1 KGHSH and CDR2 LQKENI. Trimming took 2 bases from V and 3 from J; bases not matched to a gene: 11. Full variable domain (remainder filled in from reference TRBV18 and TRBJ1-1): NAGVMQNPRHLVRRRGQEARLRCSPMKGHSHVYWYRQLPEEGLKFMVYLQKENIIDESGMPKERFSAEFPKEGPSILRIQQVVRGDSAAYFCASSPTQGGGFDTEAFFGQGTRLTVV.

This clone was observed a handful of times. The chain uses TRBV28 and TRBJ1-2; D is undetermined. V was shortened by 5 bases and J by 4 bases, with 8 bases between the two germline ends. CDR3 length: 12 residues. Germline CDR1 is MDHEN and CDR2 is SYDVKM. CDR3 bases: TGTGCCAGCAGTCCCCGCGGCTATGGCTACACCTTC. Translation gives CASSPRGYGYTF.

The rearrangement uses TRBV5-1 and TRBJ2-1; maybe TRBD1 (5 bases). The CDR3 runs 15 residues. Deletions cut 4 bases from V and 10 bases from J, with 21 bases between. Germline V CDR1 and CDR2: SGHRS, YFSETQ. The chain's CDR3 is CASSRGGESLGEQFF. The CDR3 DNA is TGCGCCAGCAGCAGGGGCGGCGAGTCCCTCGGGGAGCAGTTCTTC.